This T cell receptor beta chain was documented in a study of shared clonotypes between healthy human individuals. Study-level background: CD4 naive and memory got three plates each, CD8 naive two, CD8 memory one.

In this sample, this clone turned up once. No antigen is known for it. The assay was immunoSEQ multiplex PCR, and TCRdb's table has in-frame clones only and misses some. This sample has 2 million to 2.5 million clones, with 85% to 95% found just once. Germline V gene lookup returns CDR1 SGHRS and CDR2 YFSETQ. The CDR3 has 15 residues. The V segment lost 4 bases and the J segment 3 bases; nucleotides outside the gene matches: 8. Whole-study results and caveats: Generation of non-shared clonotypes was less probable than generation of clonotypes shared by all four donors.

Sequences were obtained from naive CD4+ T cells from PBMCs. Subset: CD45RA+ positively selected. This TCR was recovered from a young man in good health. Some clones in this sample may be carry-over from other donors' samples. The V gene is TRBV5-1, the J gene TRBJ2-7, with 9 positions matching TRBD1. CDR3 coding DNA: TGCGCCAGCAGCGCGGCCGGGACAGGGTACTACGAGCAGTACTTC. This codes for CASSAAGTGYYEQYF.